The 30 T cell receptor beta chains listed next were all sequenced from one sample in a study of beta chain features in type 1 diabetes. Findings and limits, study-wide: The study found moderately but significantly shorter TCRB CDR3s in all four CD4+ subsets of Type 1 diabetes patients.

All of the isolated RNA was reverse transcribed, so expressed TCRB transcripts were sequenced. Clones were sequenced by immunoSEQ multiplex PCR, and TCRdb holds only the in-frame ones, with some missing. The data contain roughly 400,000 clones, around 10% of them seen just once; the ten biggest clones take up approximately 0.55%. Their specific antigens are unknown. Sequencing was carried out using central memory CD4+ T cells from blood. These receptors all stem from a man aged 25 to 45 with type 1 diabetes.

The chain links TRBV9 to TRBJ2-5, with TRBD2 as a possible D gene (5 bases). This CDR3 spans 15 amino acids. Germline V gene sequence: CDR1 SGDLS, CDR2 YYNGEE. V was shortened by 3 bases and J by 4 bases, with 16 bases between the two germline ends. The DNA for the CDR3 is TGTGCCAGCAGCGGAGGGATCAGATTAACAGAGACCCAGTACTTC. Its protein product is CASSGGIRLTETQYF.

This clone has more than one count but fewer than ten. This sequence joins TRBV11-2 and TRBJ2-3, with unresolved D. Trimming took off 6 bases at V and 5 bases at J, with 9 bases between the two ends. The CDR3 consists of 12 residues. Germline CDR1 SGHAT, CDR2 FQNNGV. The CDR3 region is CASSTSGDTQYF. CDR3 sequence (DNA): TGTGCCAGCAGTACATCGGGAGATACGCAGTATTTT.

The chain joins TRBV7-2 to TRBJ1-2; the match to TRBD1 covers 8 bases. From germline, CDR1 is SGHTA and CDR2 FQGNSA. CDR3 size: 12 residues. V lost 5 bases and J lost 7; bases outside the gene matches: 3. CDR3 sequence reads: CASSLGTGGYTF. The CDR3 DNA reads as TGTGCCAGCAGCCTCGGGACAGGTGGCTACACCTTC.

V gene TRBV7-2 combines with J gene TRBJ1-1; no reliable D call. Per the germline V gene, CDR1 is SGHTA and CDR2 is FQGNSA. The CDR3 is made up of 14 amino acids. V was pared by 2 bases and J by 1 base, with 8 bases between. CDR3 protein: CASSLRGRNTEAFF. The CDR3 bases are TGTGCCAGCAGCTTAAGAGGGAGGAACACTGAAGCTTTCTTT.

Points on this clone: A far larger clone differs by one base, so this is likely a read error. For the CDR3, the DNA is TGCGCCAGCAGCCAAGATTTAGGGCGTGCCGAGACCCAGTACTTC. Protein sequence: CASSQDLGRAETQYF. The chain links TRBV4-3 to TRBJ2-5; D is unresolved. The CDR3 contains 15 residues. CDR1 and CDR2 from the germline V gene are LGHNA and YSLEER. Trimming removed 0 bases from V and 5 bases from J, with 13 bases in between.

Notes on this clone: The same CDR3 arises from other DNA sequences in this sample as well. The chain uses TRBV5-1 and TRBJ2-1; TRBD1 or TRBD2 may be the D gene (6 bases each). Trimming removed 0 bases at V and 4 bases at J, with 11 bases between. The CDR3 loop spans 15 amino acids. CDR1 and CDR2 (germline): SGHRS, YFSETQ. The CDR3 DNA reads TGCGCCAGCAGCTTGGCAGGGGACTCTTACAATGAGCAGTTCTTC. Translation gives CASSLAGDSYNEQFF.

The DNA of the CDR3 is TGTGCCAGCAGCCTCAGTGGGGGGAGCAATCAGCCCCAGCATTTT. It specifies CASSLSGGSNQPQHF. This chain links TRBV9 with TRBJ1-5; D might be TRBD1 (5 bases). This CDR3 contains 15 residues. With 4 bases removed from V and 1 base from J, the gap between germline ends came to 12 bases. Germline V CDR1 and CDR2: SGDLS, YYNGEE.

This clone was counted a few times. Germline and junction disagree at one end, which may indicate a read error. V usage is TRBV7-7 and J usage is TRBJ2-7, with 7 bases aligning to TRBD1. Germline CDR1 and CDR2: SSHAT and FNYEAQ (reference sequence). This CDR3 is 15 amino acids long. CDR3 sequence: CASSFNRGENYEQYF. The CDR3 nucleotides are TGTGCTAGCAGCTTCAACAGGGGAGAGAACTACGAGCAGTACTTC.

This clone showed up just a few times. The V gene is TRBV4-1, the J gene TRBJ2-5; TRBD1 might be the D (6 bases). This CDR3 region has 13 residues. Germline values: CDR1 MGHRA, CDR2 YSYEKL. Trimming left V 5 bases short and J 11 bases short, with 18 bases between. In nucleotides, the CDR3 is TGCGCCAGCAGCAACCGGGACATAGGGGAGCAGTACTTC. Its translation is CASSNRDIGEQYF.

The rearrangement uses TRBV5-5 and TRBJ1-5, with unresolved D. Between the trimmed V and J ends, which lost 0 bases and 4 bases, there was a span of 14 bases. The CDR3 sequence is 16 residues long. CDR1 SGHKS and CDR2 YYEKEE come from the germline V gene (reference sequence). Here the CDR3 DNA reads TGTGCCAGCAGCTTGGCCGGGAGCGGGGTGAATCAGCCCCAGCATTTT. Residues: CASSLAGSGVNQPQHF.

This clone was recorded many times. The V and J genes are TRBV5-5 and TRBJ1-1; 12 bases are a match to TRBD1. Germline trimming cut 4 bases from V and 4 bases from J; bases unmatched to any gene: 2. CDR1 is SGHKS and CDR2 is YYEKEE in the germline V gene (reference sequence). CDR3 size: 14 residues. CDR3 residues: CASSGTGGSTEAFF. In DNA, the CDR3 is TGTGCCAGCAGCGGGACAGGGGGCAGCACTGAAGCTTTCTTT.

The chain recombines TRBV19 with TRBJ1-4; TRBD1 might be the D (6 bases). The CDR3 has 16 residues. V lost 7 bases and J 0 bases, leaving 15 bases between the germline ends. The germline gives CDR1 LNHDA, CDR2 SQIVND (reference sequence). The CDR3 sequence is CASNNRRGTTNEKLFF. CDR3 nucleotides: TGTGCCAGTAACAACAGGAGGGGGACAACTAATGAAAAACTGTTTTTT.

In the case of this clone: At one of its ends the junction is not consistent with the germline gene, which may arise from a read error. This chain connects TRBV7-8 to TRBJ1-4, with D possibly TRBD1 on 6 matching bases. This CDR3 has 13 residues. From germline, CDR1 is SGHVS and CDR2 FQNEAQ. Written as DNA, the CDR3 is TGTGCCAGCAGCTTAAGTGTGATGGACAGAATTTCATTT. Translation: CASSLSVMDRISF.

V is TRBV5-1 and J is TRBJ2-5; tentative D call: TRBD2 (6 bases). V gave up 4 bases and J gave up 1 base, with 14 bases separating them. The CDR3 length is 15 residues. The V gene's germline CDR1 is SGHRS and CDR2 YFSETQ. The DNA for the CDR3 is TGCGCCAGCAGCCTTAGCGGAGGACGCCAAGAGACCCAGTACTTC. Translated, it gives CASSLSGGRQETQYF.

The table lists this clone with many counts. The rearrangement uses TRBV7-3 and TRBJ1-1; tentative D call: TRBD1 (6 bases). Germline values: CDR1 SGHTA, CDR2 FQGTGA. Trimming took off 0 bases at V and 5 bases at J, with 16 bases between the two ends. The CDR3 is 16 residues long. This CDR3 is CASSLTSLQGGTEAFF. The CDR3 nucleotides are TGTGCCAGCAGCTTAACGTCCTTACAGGGAGGGACTGAAGCTTTCTTT.

The chain links TRBV5-6 to TRBJ2-5; D gene ambiguous. Trimming left V 1 base short and J 5 bases short, with 9 bases between. There are 13 residues in the CDR3. The germline V gene has CDR1 SGHDT and CDR2 YYEEEE. This CDR3 reads CASSLTARETQYF. DNA of the CDR3: TGTGCCAGCAGCTTGACGGCGAGGGAGACCCAGTACTTC.

This clone has more than one count but fewer than ten. The chain uses TRBV28 and TRBJ2-2, with TRBD2 as a possible D gene (5 bases). Trimming shortened V by 2 bases and J by 3 bases, and 19 bases separated the two germline ends. Germline assignment: CDR1 MDHEN and CDR2 SYDVKM. The length of the CDR3 is 18 residues. The CDR3 coding sequence is TGTGCCAGCAGTTTAGGGCACGGGGTGGGGAGTGACACCGGGGAGCTGTTTTTT. It specifies CASSLGHGVGSDTGELFF.

This clone was detected only a few times. One end of the junction does not line up with germline, which may come from a read error. The gene calls are TRBV28 and TRBJ2-7; 10 bases agree with TRBD1. Germline CDR1 is MDHEN and CDR2 is SYDVKM. CDR3 size: 12 residues. In DNA, the CDR3 is TGTGCCAGCAGGTTGGGACAGGGGCCCTCGAACTTC. Its protein is CASRLGQGPSNF.

The V and J genes are TRBV7-2 and TRBJ2-3; perhaps TRBD1 as D (6 bases). The CDR3 is made up of 15 amino acids. The germline V and J ends were trimmed by 4 bases and 5 bases, with 16 bases remaining between them. From germline, CDR1 is SGHTA and CDR2 FQGNSA. The chain's CDR3 is CASSSQGVHLDTQYF. In DNA, the CDR3 is TGTGCCAGCAGCTCACAGGGCGTGCACCTAGATACGCAGTATTTT.

The rearrangement uses TRBV5-4 and TRBJ1-1; 9 nucleotides match TRBD1. The ends lost 2 bases at V and 5 bases at J; junction bases unmatched: 7. CDR3 size: 15 residues. Germline V CDR1 and CDR2: SGHNT, YYREEE (reference sequence). The CDR3 reads CASSLVPGQGTEAFF. CDR3 sequence (DNA): TGTGCCAGCAGCTTAGTTCCGGGACAGGGTACTGAAGCTTTCTTT.

Ten or more counts support this clone. This chain joins TRBV10-3 and TRBJ1-3; D gene unclear. This CDR3 spans 15 amino acids. With 2 bases removed from V and 1 base from J, the gap between germline ends came to 9 bases. Germline values: CDR1 ENHRY, CDR2 SYGVKD. The CDR3 region is CAISEREKSGNTIYF. The CDR3 DNA reads TGTGCCATCAGTGAGCGGGAGAAGTCTGGAAACACCATATATTTT.

This clone was seen a handful of times. V usage is TRBV5-4 and J usage is TRBJ1-4; 7 bases fit TRBD1. The CDR3 totals 15 residues. Germline trimming cut 0 bases from V and 5 bases from J; bases unmatched to any gene: 4. In germline, CDR1 is SGHNT, CDR2 YYREEE (reference sequence). The CDR3 nucleotides are TGTGCCAGCAGCTTGGGCGGGACAGAGAATGAAAAACTGTTTTTT. Translation: CASSLGGTENEKLFF.

The J gene is TRBJ2-1, the V gene TRBV7-2; 7 bases agree with TRBD1. The germline V gene encodes CDR1 SGHTA and CDR2 FQGNSA. The V gene end was trimmed by 1 base and the J gene end by 1 base; junction bases not matched to a gene: 4. The CDR3 is 16 residues long. The CDR3 bases are TGTGCCAGCAGCTTAGGACGGGGACAGTCCTACAATGAGCAGTTCTTC. Translation: CASSLGRGQSYNEQFF.

Only a few counts were recorded for this clone. The chain combines TRBV18 with TRBJ1-5; D is uncertain. The CDR3 runs 14 residues. Per the germline V gene, CDR1 is KGHSH and CDR2 is LQKENI. Trimming removed 3 bases at V and 5 bases at J, with 11 bases between. CDR3 residues: CASSPGPGDQPQHF. In DNA form, the CDR3 reads TGTGCCAGCTCACCCGGTCCGGGAGATCAGCCCCAGCATTTT. Drawing the rest from reference TRBV18 and TRBJ1-5, the complete variable domain is NAGVMQNPRHLVRRRGQEARLRCSPMKGHSHVYWYRQLPEEGLKFMVYLQKENIIDESGMPKERFSAEFPKEGPSILRIQQVVRGDSAAYFCASSPGPGDQPQHFGDGTRLSIL.

The chain combines TRBV28 with TRBJ2-7; D gene uncertain. Germline CDR1 and CDR2: MDHEN and SYDVKM. The CDR3 length is 15 residues. Trimming removed 5 bases at V and 6 bases at J, with 20 bases between. CDR3 region: CASSPRNGPLGEQYF. Here the CDR3 DNA reads TGTGCCAGCAGTCCTCGCAACGGGCCGCTCGGCGAGCAGTACTTC.

The genes are TRBV5-6 and TRBJ1-2; maybe TRBD1 (5 bases). The length of the CDR3 is 13 residues. In germline, CDR1 is SGHDT, CDR2 YYEEEE. Trimming took 4 bases from V and 3 from J, leaving 10 bases between them. As DNA, the CDR3 is TGTGCCAGCAGCCTTTTGGGGGACTATGGCTACACCTTC. It is translated as CASSLLGDYGYTF.

This clone was seen a few times. The CDR3 protein is CASSDQAGDTQYF. DNA for the CDR3: TGTGCCAGCAGCGACCAAGCGGGGGATACGCAGTATTTT. The chain has TRBV6-4 and TRBJ2-3; 7 bases fit TRBD2. After removal of 6 bases from V and 6 bases from J, the junction contained 6 bases not matched to a gene. This CDR3 is built from 13 residues. CDR1 and CDR2 (germline): MRHNA, SNTAGT.

This clone was detected many times. The chain uses TRBV28 and TRBJ2-1; 11 bases map to TRBD2. The CDR3 contains 19 residues. V gave up 0 bases and J gave up 0 bases; unmatched junction bases: 7. Germline loops: CDR1 MDHEN, CDR2 SYDVKM. CDR3 bases: TGTGCCAGCAGTTTATGGCTAGCGGGAGGCTCGACCTCCTACAATGAGCAGTTCTTC. This translates into CASSLWLAGGSTSYNEQFF.

CDR3 DNA sequence: TGTGCCGGAACAGGCTCCTATAATTCACCCCTCCACTTT. This encodes CAGTGSYNSPLHF. The gene calls are TRBV7-9 and TRBJ1-6; perhaps TRBD1 as D (5 bases). Trimming removed 11 bases at V and 0 bases at J, with 8 bases between. Germline V CDR1 and CDR2: SEHNR, FQNEAQ (reference sequence). The length of the CDR3 is 13 residues.

This clone showed up just a few times. The chain is built from TRBV5-4 and TRBJ2-7; D possibly corresponds to TRBD1 (6 bases). Between the trimmed V and J ends, which lost 4 bases and 2 bases, there was a span of 16 bases. Germline CDR1 is SGHNT and CDR2 is YYREEE (reference sequence). The CDR3 extends over 15 amino acids. The CDR3 nucleotides read TGTGCCAGCAGCGGGGGACATCGTATGGCCTACGAGCAGTACTTC. Translation: CASSGGHRMAYEQYF.